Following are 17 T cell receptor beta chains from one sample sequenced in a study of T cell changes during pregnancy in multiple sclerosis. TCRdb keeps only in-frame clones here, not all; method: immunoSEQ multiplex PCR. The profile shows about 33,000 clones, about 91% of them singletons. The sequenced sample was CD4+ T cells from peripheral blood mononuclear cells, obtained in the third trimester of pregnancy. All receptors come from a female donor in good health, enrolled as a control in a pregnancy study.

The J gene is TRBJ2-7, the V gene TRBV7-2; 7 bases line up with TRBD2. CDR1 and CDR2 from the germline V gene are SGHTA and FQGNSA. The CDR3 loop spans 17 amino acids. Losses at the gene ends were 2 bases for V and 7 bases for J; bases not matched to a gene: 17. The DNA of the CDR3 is TGTGCCAGCAGCTTATGGGGGGGGGTTCGGGTTACGCGAGAGCAGTACTTC. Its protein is CASSLWGGVRVTREQYF.

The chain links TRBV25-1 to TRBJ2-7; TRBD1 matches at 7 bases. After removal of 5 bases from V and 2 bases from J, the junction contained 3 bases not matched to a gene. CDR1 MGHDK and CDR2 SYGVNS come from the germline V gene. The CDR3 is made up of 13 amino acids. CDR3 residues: CASSPTGTYEQYF. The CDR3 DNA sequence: TGTGCCAGCAGTCCGACAGGGACCTACGAGCAGTACTTC.

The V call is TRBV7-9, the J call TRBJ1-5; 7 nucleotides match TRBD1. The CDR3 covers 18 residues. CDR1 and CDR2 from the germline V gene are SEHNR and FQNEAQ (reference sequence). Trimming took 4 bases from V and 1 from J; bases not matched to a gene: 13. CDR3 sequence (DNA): TGTGCCAGCAGCTCGGGGGTGGGCAACAGGGGAAGCAATCAGCCCCAGCATTTT. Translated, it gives CASSSGVGNRGSNQPQHF.

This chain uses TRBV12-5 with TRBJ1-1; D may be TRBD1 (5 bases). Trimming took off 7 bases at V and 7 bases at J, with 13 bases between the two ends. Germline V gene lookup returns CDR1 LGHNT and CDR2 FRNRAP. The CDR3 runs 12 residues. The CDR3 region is CASDLRDCEAFF. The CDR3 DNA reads TGTGCTAGTGACCTGAGGGACTGTGAAGCTTTCTTT.

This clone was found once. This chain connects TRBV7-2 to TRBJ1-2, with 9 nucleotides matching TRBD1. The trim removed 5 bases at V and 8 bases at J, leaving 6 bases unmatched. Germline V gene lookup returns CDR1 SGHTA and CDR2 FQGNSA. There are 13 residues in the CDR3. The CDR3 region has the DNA TGTGCCAGCAGCCAACAGGGGGCGTCGGGCTACACCTTC. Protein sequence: CASSQQGASGYTF.

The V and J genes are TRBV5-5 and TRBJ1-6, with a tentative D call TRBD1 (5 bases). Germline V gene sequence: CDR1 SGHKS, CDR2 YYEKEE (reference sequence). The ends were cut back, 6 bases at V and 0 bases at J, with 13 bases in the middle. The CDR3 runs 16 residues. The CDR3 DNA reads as TGTGCCAGCACCATCTCGGGACTCTCCTATAATTCACCCCTCCACTTT. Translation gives CASTISGLSYNSPLHF.

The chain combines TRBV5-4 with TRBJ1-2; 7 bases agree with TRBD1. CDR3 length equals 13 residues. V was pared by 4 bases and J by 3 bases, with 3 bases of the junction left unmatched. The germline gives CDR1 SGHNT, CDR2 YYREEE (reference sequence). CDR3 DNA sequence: TGTGCCAGCAGCCGACAGGGTTACTATGGCTACACCTTC. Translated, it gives CASSRQGYYGYTF.

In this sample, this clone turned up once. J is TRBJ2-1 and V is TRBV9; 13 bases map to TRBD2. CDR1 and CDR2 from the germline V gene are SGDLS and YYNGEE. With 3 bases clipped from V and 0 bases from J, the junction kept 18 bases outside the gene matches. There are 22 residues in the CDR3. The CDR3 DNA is TGTGCCAGCAGCGCTTCTTTACCGGGACTAGCGGGGACGTCGAGCTCCTACAATGAGCAGTTCTTC. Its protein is CASSASLPGLAGTSSSYNEQFF.

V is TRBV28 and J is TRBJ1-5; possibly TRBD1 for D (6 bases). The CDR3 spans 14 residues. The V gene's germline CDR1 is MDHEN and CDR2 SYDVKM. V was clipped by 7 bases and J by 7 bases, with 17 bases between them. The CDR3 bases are TGTGCCAGCACCCCCGCGGGGGCTCGCCAGCCCCAGCATTTT. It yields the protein CASTPAGARQPQHF.

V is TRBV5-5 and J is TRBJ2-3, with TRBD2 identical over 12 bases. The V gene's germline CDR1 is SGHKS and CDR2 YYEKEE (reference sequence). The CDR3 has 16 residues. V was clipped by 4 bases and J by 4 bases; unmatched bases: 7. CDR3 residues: CASSAPGLAGSDTQYF. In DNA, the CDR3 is TGTGCCAGCAGCGCGCCCGGACTAGCGGGATCAGATACGCAGTATTTT.

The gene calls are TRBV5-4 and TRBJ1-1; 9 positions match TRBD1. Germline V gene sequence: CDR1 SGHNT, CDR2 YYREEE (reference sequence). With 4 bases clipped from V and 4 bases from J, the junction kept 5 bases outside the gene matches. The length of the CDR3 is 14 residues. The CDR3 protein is CASSPTGGSTEAFF. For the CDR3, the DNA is TGTGCCAGCAGCCCGACAGGGGGGAGCACTGAAGCTTTCTTT.

The CDR3 DNA is TGTGCCAGCAGCCCAGGACTGCAAGAGACCCAGTACTTC. Translated, it gives CASSPGLQETQYF. The chain links TRBV7-3 to TRBJ2-5, with TRBD2 as a possible D gene (5 bases). This CDR3 contains 13 residues. In germline, CDR1 is SGHTA, CDR2 FQGTGA. With 5 bases removed from V and 2 bases from J, the gap between germline ends came to 9 bases.

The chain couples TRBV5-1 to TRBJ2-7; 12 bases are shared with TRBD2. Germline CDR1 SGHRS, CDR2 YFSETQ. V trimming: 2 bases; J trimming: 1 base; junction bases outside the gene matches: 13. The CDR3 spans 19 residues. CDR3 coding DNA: TGCGCCAGCAGCTTTAGGACTAGCGGGGAGGGCCTGTTTTCCTACGAGCAGTACTTC. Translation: CASSFRTSGEGLFSYEQYF.

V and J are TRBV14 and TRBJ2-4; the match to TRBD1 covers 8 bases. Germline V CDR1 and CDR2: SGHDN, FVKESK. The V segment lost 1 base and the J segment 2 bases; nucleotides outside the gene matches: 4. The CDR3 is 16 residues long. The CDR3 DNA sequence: TGTGCCAGCAGCCAAGGGACAGGGCTAACCAAAAACATTCAGTACTTC. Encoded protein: CASSQGTGLTKNIQYF.

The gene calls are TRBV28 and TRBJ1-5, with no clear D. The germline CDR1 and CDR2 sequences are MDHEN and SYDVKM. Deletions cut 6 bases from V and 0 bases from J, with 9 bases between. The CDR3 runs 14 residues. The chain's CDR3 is CASSPDFSNQPQHF. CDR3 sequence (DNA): TGTGCCAGCAGCCCAGATTTTAGCAATCAGCCCCAGCATTTT.

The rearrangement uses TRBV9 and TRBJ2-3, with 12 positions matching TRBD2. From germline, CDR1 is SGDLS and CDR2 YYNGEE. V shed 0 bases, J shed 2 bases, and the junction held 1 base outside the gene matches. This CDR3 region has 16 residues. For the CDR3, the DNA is TGTGCCAGCAGCGTAGGGACTAGCGGGGTCACAGATACGCAGTATTTT. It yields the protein CASSVGTSGVTDTQYF.

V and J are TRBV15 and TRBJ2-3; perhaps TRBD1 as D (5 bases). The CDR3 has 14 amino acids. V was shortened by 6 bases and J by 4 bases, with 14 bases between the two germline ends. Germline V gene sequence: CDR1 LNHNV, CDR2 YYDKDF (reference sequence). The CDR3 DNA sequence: TGTGCCACCAGGAGGCAGGGTGGCCCAGATACGCAGTATTTT. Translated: CATRRQGGPDTQYF.